The source of this TCR beta chain is a study of T-cell reconstitution after alpha-beta-depleted transplantation in children. This CDR3 region has 14 residues. Germline CDR1 and CDR2: SGHRS and YFSETQ. With 0 bases removed from V and 4 bases from J, the gap between germline ends came to 11 bases. Unique molecular identifiers were used in preparing the TCRbeta library. Each CDR3 protein is one row after TCRdb ran MiXCR on the PCR reads. Seen here are approximately 240,000 distinct CDR3 sequences, 9.7% observed once, and the top ten hold over 4.5%. This clonotype was recorded many times. This TCR was sampled from a human donor who donated a stem cell graft to a child with SCID. The source was PBMCs from the stem cell graft donor, collected from the stem cell graft. V gene TRBV5-1 combines with J gene TRBJ2-7, with a weak D call TRBD1 (5 bases). As DNA, the CDR3 is TGCGCCAGCAGCTTGGATCCCAGGGCGTACGAGCAGTACTTC. This gives the protein CASSLDPRAYEQYF.